These 16 T cell receptor beta chains came from one sample sequenced in a study of CD8 T cells in Susac syndrome. cDNA came from approximately 0.5 to 1 ug RNA primed by random hexamers. TCRdb fed the immunoSEQ multiplex PCR reads into MiXCR, producing one record per CDR3 protein. The data contain over 350,000 distinct CDR3 sequences, 85% of them singletons. The sequenced sample was CD8+ T cells from PBMCs. These receptors originate from a human donor with multiple sclerosis.

This chain links TRBV6-1 with TRBJ2-7; D is unresolved. This CDR3 has 16 amino acids. Looked up from germline, CDR1 is MNHNS and CDR2 is SASEGT. Trimming cost V 2 bases and J 2 bases, with 16 bases left between them. CDR3 region: CASSERGRFNTYEQYF. The CDR3 region has the DNA TGTGCCAGCAGTGAAAGAGGCAGGTTCAACACCTACGAGCAGTACTTC.

The chain joins TRBV7-9 to TRBJ1-6, with 7 bases matching TRBD1. Trimming cost V 3 bases and J 6 bases; bases outside gene matches: 5. CDR3 length equals 15 residues. Germline V gene sequence: CDR1 SEHNR, CDR2 FQNEAQ (reference sequence). The CDR3 here is CASSLTDRVNSPLHF. CDR3 in DNA: TGTGCCAGCAGCTTGACAGACAGGGTTAATTCACCCCTCCACTTT.

The CDR3, as DNA: TGCGCCAGCAGCCAAGTTTTTGATACGGCTCACACTGAAGCTTTCTTT. Its protein is CASSQVFDTAHTEAFF. The J gene is TRBJ1-1, the V gene TRBV4-1; D ambiguous. This CDR3 has 16 residues. V lost 1 base to trimming and J lost 3 bases, with 15 bases between them. The V gene's germline CDR1 is MGHRA and CDR2 YSYEKL.

V gene TRBV30 combines with J gene TRBJ1-2; D unclear. Trimming shortened V by 3 bases and J by 11 bases, and 16 bases separated the two germline ends. The CDR3 contains 12 residues. Germline loops: CDR1 GTSNPN, CDR2 SVGIG (reference sequence). The CDR3 region has the DNA TGTGCCTGGAGGATTTTGCAGCTGGGGTACACCTTC. It specifies CAWRILQLGYTF.

CDR3 nucleotide sequence: TGTGCCATCCGGCGGGGCGGCACAGATACGCAGTATTTT. It codes for CAIRRGGTDTQYF. The chain couples TRBV10-3 to TRBJ2-3, with a tentative D call TRBD2 (6 bases). The V gene's germline CDR1 is ENHRY and CDR2 SYGVKD. The ends were cut back, 8 bases at V and 1 base at J, with 10 bases in the middle. The CDR3 totals 13 residues.

This clonotype was counted between two and nine times. The chain has TRBV6-1 and TRBJ2-2; D possibly corresponds to TRBD1 (5 bases). Germline V gene sequence: CDR1 MNHNS, CDR2 SASEGT. The germline V and J ends were trimmed by 2 bases and 7 bases, with 17 bases remaining between them. The CDR3 has 16 residues. CDR3 DNA sequence: TGTGCCAGCAGTGAATGGGCCCAGCAGGGTCTCGGGGAGCTGTTTTTT. Residues: CASSEWAQQGLGELFF.

The chain combines TRBV27 with TRBJ1-1, with TRBD1 as a possible D gene (5 bases). The germline V gene encodes CDR1 MNHEY and CDR2 SMNVEV (reference sequence). This CDR3 has 17 residues. Trimming cost V 5 bases and J 0 bases, with 19 bases left between them. The CDR3 here is CASSLTQGDRMNTEAFF. In nucleotides, the CDR3 is TGTGCCAGCAGTCTCACCCAGGGAGACAGAATGAACACTGAAGCTTTCTTT.

The chain joins TRBV4-1 to TRBJ1-1; D is undetermined. Germline lookup yields CDR1 MGHRA and CDR2 YSYEKL. V was clipped by 0 bases and J by 0 bases, with 5 bases between them. The CDR3 sequence is 14 residues long. CDR3 in amino acids: CASSQDIMNTEAFF. The CDR3 DNA sequence: TGCGCCAGCAGCCAAGATATCATGAACACTGAAGCTTTCTTT.

The gene calls are TRBV19 and TRBJ1-1; a weak D match, TRBD1 (6 bases). This CDR3 has 15 residues. Germline CDR1 is LNHDA and CDR2 is SQIVND (reference sequence). The V gene lost 1 base and the J gene lost 0 bases, with 9 bases spanning the gap. CDR3 DNA: TGTGCCAGTAGTATAGCAGGGGCCATGAACACTGAAGCTTTCTTT. Residues: CASSIAGAMNTEAFF.

This clonotype was counted a few times. The rearrangement uses TRBV6-1 and TRBJ2-4; TRBD1 is a possible D gene (6 bases). The V end lost 5 bases, the J end lost 2 bases, and 10 bases lay between the germline ends. The CDR3 consists of 14 residues. Looked up from germline, CDR1 is MNHNS and CDR2 is SASEGT. CDR3 residues: CASSRTGPKNIQYF. The CDR3, as DNA: TGTGCCAGCAGTCGCACAGGGCCCAAAAACATTCAGTACTTC.

The V gene is TRBV27, the J gene TRBJ2-1; D call uncertain. V was cut by 5 bases and J by 0 bases, with 14 bases left in between. This CDR3 is built from 16 residues. The germline V gene encodes CDR1 MNHEY and CDR2 SMNVEV (reference sequence). The CDR3 loop is CASSPSRKSSYNEQFF. DNA of the CDR3: TGTGCCAGCAGTCCCTCGCGTAAGAGCTCCTACAATGAGCAGTTCTTC.

The chain uses TRBV4-1 and TRBJ2-1; D not certain. Looked up from germline, CDR1 is MGHRA and CDR2 is YSYEKL. This CDR3 comprises 17 residues. Trimming removed 3 bases at V and 0 bases at J, with 15 bases between. CDR3 coding DNA: TGCGCCAGCAGCCAGGATTATGACGCTCCCTCCTACAATGAGCAGTTCTTC. Translated: CASSQDYDAPSYNEQFF.

V usage is TRBV5-1 and J usage is TRBJ1-2, with D possibly matching TRBD1 (6 bases). The CDR3 extends over 15 amino acids. The germline CDR1 and CDR2 sequences are SGHRS and YFSETQ. Trimming pared 10 bases from V and 4 bases from J, leaving 23 bases between. The CDR3 coding sequence is TGCGCCTTCGGGGGGCAGGGTCGAAGTGCCTATGGCTACACCTTC. Protein: CAFGGQGRSAYGYTF.

The chain links TRBV27 to TRBJ2-7; D possibly corresponds to TRBD2 (5 bases). CDR1 is MNHEY, CDR2 SMNVEV, per germline (reference sequence). There are 14 residues in the CDR3. The V end lost 3 bases, the J end lost 3 bases, and 12 bases lay between the germline ends. The CDR3 protein is CASSFAGLGYEQYF. The CDR3 region has the DNA TGTGCCAGCAGTTTCGCGGGCTTAGGCTACGAGCAGTACTTC.

The genes are TRBV20-1 and TRBJ1-5; TRBD1 aligns across 9 bases. V lost 0 bases and J lost 5; bases outside the gene matches: 14. In germline, CDR1 is DFQATT, CDR2 SNEGSKA (reference sequence). This CDR3 has 18 residues. The chain's CDR3 is CSARDDGTGLEGYQPQHF. CDR3 nucleotide sequence: TGCAGTGCTAGAGATGACGGGACAGGGCTTGAAGGGTATCAGCCCCAGCATTTT.

The CDR3 DNA follows: TGCGCCAGCAGCTCGGGGGCCGAAGGGGGCGCGGGAGAAGGCTACACCTTC. Its translation: CASSSGAEGGAGEGYTF. V gene TRBV5-1 combines with J gene TRBJ1-2, with TRBD1 matching 7 bases. Germline V CDR1 and CDR2: SGHRS, YFSETQ. Losses at the gene ends were 3 bases for V and 8 bases for J; bases not matched to a gene: 19. The CDR3 covers 17 residues.